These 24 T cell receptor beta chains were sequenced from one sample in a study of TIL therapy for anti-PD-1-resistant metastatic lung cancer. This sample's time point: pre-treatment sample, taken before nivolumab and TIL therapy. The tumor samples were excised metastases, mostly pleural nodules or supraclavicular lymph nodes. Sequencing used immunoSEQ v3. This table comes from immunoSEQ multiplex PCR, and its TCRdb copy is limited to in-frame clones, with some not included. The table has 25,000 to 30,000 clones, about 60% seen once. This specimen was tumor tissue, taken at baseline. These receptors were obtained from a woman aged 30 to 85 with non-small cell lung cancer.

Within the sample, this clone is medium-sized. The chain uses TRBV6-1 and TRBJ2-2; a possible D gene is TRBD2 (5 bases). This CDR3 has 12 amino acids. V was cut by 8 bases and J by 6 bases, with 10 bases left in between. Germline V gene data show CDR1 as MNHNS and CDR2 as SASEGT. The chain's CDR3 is CASWPGAGELFF. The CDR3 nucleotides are TGTGCCAGCTGGCCCGGGGCCGGGGAGCTGTTTTTT.

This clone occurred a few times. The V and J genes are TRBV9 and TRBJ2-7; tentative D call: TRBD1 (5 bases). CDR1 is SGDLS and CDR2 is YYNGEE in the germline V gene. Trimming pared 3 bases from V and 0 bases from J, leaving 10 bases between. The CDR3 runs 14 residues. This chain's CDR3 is CASSARQYSYEQYF. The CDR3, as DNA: TGTGCCAGCAGCGCCCGACAGTACTCCTACGAGCAGTACTTC.

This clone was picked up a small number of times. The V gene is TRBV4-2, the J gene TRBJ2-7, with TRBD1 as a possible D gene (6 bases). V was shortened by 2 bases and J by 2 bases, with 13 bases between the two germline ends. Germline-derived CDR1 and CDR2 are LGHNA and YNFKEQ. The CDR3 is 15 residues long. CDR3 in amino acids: CASSQTPAGAYEQYF. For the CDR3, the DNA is TGTGCCAGCAGCCAAACCCCCGCAGGGGCCTACGAGCAGTACTTC.

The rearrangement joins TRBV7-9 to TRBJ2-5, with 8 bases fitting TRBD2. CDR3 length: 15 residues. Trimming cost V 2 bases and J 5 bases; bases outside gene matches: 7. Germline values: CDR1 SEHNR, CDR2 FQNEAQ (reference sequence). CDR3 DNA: TGTGCCAGCAGCTTACTACTAGCGGCGTGGGAGACCCAGTACTTC. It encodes CASSLLLAAWETQYF.

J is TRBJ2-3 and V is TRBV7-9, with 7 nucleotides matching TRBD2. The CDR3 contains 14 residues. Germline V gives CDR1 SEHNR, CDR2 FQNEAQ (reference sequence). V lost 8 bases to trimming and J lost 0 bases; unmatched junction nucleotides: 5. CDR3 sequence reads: CASERDSSTDTQYF. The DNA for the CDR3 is TGTGCCAGCGAGCGGGACTCTAGCACAGATACGCAGTATTTT.

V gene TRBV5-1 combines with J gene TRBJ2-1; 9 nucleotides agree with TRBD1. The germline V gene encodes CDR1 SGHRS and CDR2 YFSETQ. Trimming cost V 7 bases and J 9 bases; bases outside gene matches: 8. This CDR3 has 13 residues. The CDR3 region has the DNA TGCGCCAGCGGCCGGACAGGGGATGGTGAGCAGTTCTTC. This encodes CASGRTGDGEQFF.

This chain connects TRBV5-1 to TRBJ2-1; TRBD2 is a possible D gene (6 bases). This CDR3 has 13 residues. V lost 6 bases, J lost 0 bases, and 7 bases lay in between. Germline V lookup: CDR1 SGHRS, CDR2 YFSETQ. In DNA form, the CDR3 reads TGCGCCAGCAACGGGAGCTCCTACAATGAGCAGTTCTTC. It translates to CASNGSSYNEQFF.

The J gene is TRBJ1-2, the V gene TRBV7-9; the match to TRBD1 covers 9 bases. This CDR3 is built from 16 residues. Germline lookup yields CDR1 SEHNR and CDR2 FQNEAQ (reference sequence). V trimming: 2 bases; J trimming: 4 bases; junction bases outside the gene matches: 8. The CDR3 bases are TGTGCCAGCAGCTTACCACCGGGACAGGGAACCTATGGCTACACCTTC. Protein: CASSLPPGQGTYGYTF. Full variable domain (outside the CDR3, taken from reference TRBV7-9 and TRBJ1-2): DTGVSQNPRHKITKRGQNVTFRCDPISEHNRLYWYRQTLGQGPEFLTYFQNEAQLEKSRLLSDRFSAERPKGSFSTLEIQRTEQGDSAMYLCASSLPPGQGTYGYTFGSGTRLTVV.

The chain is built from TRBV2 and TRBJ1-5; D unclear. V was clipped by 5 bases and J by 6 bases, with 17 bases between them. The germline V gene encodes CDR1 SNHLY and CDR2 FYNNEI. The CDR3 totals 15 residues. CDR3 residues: CASSPSGIQPQPQHF. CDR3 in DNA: TGTGCCAGCAGTCCCTCGGGGATTCAACCTCAGCCCCAGCATTTT.

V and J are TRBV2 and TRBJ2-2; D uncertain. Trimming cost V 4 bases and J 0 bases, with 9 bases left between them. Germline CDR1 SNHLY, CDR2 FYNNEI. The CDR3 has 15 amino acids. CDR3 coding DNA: TGTGCCAGCAGTGGTGGGCACTCGAACACCGGGGAGCTGTTTTTT. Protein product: CASSGGHSNTGELFF.

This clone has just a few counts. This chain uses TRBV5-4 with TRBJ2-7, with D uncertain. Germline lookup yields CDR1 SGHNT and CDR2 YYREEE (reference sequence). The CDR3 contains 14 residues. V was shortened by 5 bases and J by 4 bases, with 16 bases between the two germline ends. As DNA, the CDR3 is TGTGCCAGCAGGCCGGACCCGGCAGTGTACGAGCAGTACTTC. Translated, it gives CASRPDPAVYEQYF.

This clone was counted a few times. The CDR3 is CASSFGTGSQPQHF. DNA for the CDR3: TGTGCCAGCAGCTTTGGGACAGGGAGTCAGCCCCAGCATTTT. The chain recombines TRBV7-8 with TRBJ1-5, with 9 bases matching TRBD1. Trimming took 3 bases from V and 6 from J; bases not matched to a gene: 3. The CDR3 is 14 amino acids. The germline V gene encodes CDR1 SGHVS and CDR2 FQNEAQ.

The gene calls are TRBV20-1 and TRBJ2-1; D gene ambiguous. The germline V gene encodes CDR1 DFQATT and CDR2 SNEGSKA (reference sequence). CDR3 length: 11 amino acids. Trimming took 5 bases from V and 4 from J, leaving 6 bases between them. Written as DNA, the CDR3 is TGCAGTGCTGTTGCTTACAATGAGCAGTTCTTC. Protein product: CSAVAYNEQFF.

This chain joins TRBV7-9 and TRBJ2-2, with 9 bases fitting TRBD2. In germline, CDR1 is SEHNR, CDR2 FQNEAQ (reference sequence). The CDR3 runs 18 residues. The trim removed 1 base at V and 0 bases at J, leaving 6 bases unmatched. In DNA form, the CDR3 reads TGTGCCAGCAGCTTAGGGCTAGCGGGGTACGCGAACACCGGGGAGCTGTTTTTT. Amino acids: CASSLGLAGYANTGELFF. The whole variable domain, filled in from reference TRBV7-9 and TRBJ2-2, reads DTGVSQNPRHKITKRGQNVTFRCDPISEHNRLYWYRQTLGQGPEFLTYFQNEAQLEKSRLLSDRFSAERPKGSFSTLEIQRTEQGDSAMYLCASSLGLAGYANTGELFFGEGSRLTVL.

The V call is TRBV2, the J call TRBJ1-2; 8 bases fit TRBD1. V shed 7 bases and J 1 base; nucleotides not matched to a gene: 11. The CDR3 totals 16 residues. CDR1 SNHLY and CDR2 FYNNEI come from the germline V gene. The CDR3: CASTPGQATFNYGYTF. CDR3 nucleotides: TGTGCCAGCACCCCGGGACAGGCTACCTTTAACTATGGCTACACCTTC. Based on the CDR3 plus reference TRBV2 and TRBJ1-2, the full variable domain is EPEVTQTPSHQVTQMGQEVILRCVPISNHLYFYWYRQILGQKVEFLVSFYNNEISEKSEIFDDQFSVERPDGSNFTLKIRSTKLEDSAMYFCASTPGQATFNYGYTFGSGTRLTVV.

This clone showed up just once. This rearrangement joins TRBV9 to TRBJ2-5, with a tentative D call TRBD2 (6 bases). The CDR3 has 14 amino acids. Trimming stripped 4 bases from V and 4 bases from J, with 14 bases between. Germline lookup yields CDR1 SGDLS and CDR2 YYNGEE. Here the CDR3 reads CASSTAGVIETQYF. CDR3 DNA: TGTGCCAGCAGCACAGCGGGCGTCATAGAGACCCAGTACTTC. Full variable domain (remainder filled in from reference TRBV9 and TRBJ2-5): DSGVTQTPKHLITATGQRVTLRCSPRSGDLSVYWYQQSLDQGLQFLIQYYNGEERAKGNILERFSAQQFPDLHSELNLSSLELGDSALYFCASSTAGVIETQYFGPGTRLLVL.

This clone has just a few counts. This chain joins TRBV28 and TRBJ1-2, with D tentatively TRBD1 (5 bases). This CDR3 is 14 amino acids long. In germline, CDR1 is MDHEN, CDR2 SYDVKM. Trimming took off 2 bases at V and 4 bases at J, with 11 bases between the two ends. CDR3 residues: CASSLIHGTYGYTF. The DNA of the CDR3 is TGTGCCAGCAGTTTAATTCATGGGACCTATGGCTACACCTTC.

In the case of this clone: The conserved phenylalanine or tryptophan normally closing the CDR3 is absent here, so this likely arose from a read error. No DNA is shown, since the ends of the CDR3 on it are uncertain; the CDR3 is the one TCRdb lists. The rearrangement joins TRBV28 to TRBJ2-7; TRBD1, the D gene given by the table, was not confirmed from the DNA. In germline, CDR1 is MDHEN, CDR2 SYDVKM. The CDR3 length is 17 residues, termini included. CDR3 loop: CASSSWTNQRLIGTPQL.

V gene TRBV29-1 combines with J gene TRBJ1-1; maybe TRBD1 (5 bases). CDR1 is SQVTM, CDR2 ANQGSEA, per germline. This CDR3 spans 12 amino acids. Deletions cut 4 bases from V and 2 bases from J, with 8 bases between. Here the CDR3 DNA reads TGCAGCGTTGGGCAGGGTAACACTGAAGCTTTCTTT. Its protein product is CSVGQGNTEAFF.

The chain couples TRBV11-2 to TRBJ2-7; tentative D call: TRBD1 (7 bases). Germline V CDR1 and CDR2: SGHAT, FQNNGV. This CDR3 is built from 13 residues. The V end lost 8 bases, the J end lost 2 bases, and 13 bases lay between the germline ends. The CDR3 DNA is TGTGCCAGCGCCAGGGGGGCACCCTACGAGCAGTACTTC. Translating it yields CASARGAPYEQYF.

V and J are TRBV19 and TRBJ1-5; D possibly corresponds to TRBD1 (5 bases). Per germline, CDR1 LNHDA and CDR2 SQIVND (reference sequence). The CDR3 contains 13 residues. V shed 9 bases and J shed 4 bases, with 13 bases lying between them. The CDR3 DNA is TGTGCCAGCGCAGGGAGGGCAAATCAGCCCCAGCATTTT. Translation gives CASAGRANQPQHF.

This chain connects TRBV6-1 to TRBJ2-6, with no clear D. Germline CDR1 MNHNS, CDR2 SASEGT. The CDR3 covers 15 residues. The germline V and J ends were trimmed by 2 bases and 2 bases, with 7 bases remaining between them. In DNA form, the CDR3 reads TGTGCCAGCAGTGAAAGAGGCCCTGGGGCCAACGTCCTGACTTTC. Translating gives CASSERGPGANVLTF.

The CDR3 sequence: CASRMSSYNEQFF. As DNA, the CDR3 is TGTGCCAGCCGGATGAGCTCCTACAATGAGCAGTTCTTC. The rearrangement uses TRBV27 and TRBJ2-1; no clear D. This CDR3 has 13 residues. Trimming took off 8 bases at V and 0 bases at J, with 8 bases between the two ends. The germline V gene encodes CDR1 MNHEY and CDR2 SMNVEV (reference sequence).

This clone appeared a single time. This CDR3 is CASSPRGRRLGNTEAFF. The CDR3 DNA reads as TGTGCCAGCAGCCCCCGCGGACGGCGGCTGGGGAACACTGAAGCTTTCTTT. The genes are TRBV5-8 and TRBJ1-1; D gene uncertain. The CDR3 runs 17 residues. The ends were cut back, 4 bases at V and 1 base at J, with 20 bases in the middle. Germline assignment: CDR1 SGHTS and CDR2 YDEGEE.